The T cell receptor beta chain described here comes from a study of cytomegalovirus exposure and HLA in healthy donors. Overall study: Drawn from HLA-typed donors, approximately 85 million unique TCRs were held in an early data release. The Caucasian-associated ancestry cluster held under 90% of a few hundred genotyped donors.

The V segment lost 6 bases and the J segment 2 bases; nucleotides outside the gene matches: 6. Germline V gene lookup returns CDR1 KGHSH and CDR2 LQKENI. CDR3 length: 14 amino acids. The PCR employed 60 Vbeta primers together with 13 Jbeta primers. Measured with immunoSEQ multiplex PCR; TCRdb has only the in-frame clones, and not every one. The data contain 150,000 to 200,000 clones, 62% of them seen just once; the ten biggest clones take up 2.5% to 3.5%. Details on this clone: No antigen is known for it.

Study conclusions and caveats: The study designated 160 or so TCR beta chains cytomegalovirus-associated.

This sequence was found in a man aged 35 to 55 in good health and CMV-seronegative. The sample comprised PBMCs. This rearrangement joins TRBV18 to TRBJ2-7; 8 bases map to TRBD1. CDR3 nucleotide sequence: TGTGCCAGCTCGCACCCCAGGGGGCCCTACGAGCAGTACTTC. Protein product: CASSHPRGPYEQYF.